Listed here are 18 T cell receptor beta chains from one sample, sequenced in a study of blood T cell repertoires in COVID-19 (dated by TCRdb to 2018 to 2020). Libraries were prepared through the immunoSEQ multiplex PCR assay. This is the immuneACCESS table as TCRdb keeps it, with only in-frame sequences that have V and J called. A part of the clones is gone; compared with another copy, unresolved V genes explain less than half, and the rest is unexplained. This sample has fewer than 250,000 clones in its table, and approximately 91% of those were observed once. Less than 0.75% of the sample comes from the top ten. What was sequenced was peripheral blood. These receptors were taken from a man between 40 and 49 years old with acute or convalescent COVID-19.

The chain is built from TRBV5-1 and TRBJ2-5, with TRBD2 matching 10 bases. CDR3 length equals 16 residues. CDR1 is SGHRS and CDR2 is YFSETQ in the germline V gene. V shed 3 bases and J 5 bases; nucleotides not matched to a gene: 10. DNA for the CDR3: TGCGCCAGCAGCTCGCCGGGACTAGCGACTCATGAGACCCAGTACTTC. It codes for CASSSPGLATHETQYF.

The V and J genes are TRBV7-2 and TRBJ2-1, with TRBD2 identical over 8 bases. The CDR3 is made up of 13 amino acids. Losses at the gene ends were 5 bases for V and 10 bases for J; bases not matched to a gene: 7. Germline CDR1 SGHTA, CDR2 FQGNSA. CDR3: CASSTAGVNEQFF. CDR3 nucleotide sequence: TGTGCCAGCAGCACAGCGGGAGTGAACGAGCAGTTCTTC.

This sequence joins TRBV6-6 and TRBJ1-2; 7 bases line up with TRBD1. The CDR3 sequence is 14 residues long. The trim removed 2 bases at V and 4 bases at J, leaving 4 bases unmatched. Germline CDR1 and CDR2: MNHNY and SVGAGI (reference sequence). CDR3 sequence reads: CASSYAQGIYGYTF. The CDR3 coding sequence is TGTGCCAGCAGTTACGCACAGGGGATCTATGGCTACACCTTC.

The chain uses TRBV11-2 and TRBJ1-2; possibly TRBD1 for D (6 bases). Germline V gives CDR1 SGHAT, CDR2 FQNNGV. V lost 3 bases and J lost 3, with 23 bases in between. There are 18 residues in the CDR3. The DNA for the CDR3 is TGTGCCAGCAGCTTCCCAAAGGGGGGGGGTAATAAAGACTATGGCTACACCTTC. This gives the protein CASSFPKGGGNKDYGYTF.

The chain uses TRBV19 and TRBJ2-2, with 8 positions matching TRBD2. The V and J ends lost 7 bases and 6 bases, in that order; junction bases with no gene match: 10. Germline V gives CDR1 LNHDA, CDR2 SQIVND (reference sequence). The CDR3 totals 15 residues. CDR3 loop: CASTLRGGWAGELFF. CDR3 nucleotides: TGTGCCAGTACCCTTCGGGGGGGTTGGGCCGGGGAGCTGTTTTTT.

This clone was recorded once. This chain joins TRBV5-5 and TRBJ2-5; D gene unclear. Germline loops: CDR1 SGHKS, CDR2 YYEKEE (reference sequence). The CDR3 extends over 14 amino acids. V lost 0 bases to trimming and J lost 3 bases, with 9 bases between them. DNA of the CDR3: TGTGCCAGCAGCTTGGCTACCCTAGAAGAGACCCAGTACTTC. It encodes CASSLATLEETQYF.

CDR3 DNA sequence: TGTGCCAGCAGCCCGAGGGGGTACGAGCAGTACTTC. Translating it yields CASSPRGYEQYF. V usage is TRBV7-8 and J usage is TRBJ2-7; TRBD1 is a possible D gene (6 bases). The CDR3 runs 12 residues. The V end was cut by 5 bases, the J end by 4 bases, with 9 bases between. Per germline, CDR1 SGHVS and CDR2 FQNEAQ.

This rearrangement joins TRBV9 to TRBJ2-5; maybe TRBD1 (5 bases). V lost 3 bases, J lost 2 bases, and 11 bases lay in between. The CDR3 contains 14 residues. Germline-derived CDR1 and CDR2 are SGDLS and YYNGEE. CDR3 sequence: CASSDNRFQETQYF. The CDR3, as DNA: TGTGCCAGCAGCGACAACAGGTTTCAAGAGACCCAGTACTTC.

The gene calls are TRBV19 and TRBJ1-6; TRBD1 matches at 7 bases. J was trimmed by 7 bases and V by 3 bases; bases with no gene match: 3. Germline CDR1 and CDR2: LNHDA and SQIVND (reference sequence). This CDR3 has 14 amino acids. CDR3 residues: CASSIRGQNSPLHF. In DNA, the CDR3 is TGTGCCAGTAGTATTCGGGGACAGAATTCACCCCTCCACTTT.

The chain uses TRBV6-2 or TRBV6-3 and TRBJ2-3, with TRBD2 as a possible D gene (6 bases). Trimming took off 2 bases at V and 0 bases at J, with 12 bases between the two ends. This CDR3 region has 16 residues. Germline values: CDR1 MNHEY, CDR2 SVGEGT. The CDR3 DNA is TGTGCCAGCAGTTACGGGGGGTACTCTAGCACAGATACGCAGTATTTT. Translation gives CASSYGGYSSTDTQYF.

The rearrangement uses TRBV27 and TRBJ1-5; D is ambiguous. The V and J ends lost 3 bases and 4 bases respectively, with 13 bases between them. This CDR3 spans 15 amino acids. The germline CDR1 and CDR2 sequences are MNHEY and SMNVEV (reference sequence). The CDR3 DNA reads TGTGCCAGCAGTTTTGGAGGCGGTACAAATCAGCCCCAGCATTTT. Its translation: CASSFGGGTNQPQHF.

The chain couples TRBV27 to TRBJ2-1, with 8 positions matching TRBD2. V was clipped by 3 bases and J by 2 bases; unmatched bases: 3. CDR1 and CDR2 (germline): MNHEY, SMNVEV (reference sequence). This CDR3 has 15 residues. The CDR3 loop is CASSLGGLAYNEQFF. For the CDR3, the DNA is TGTGCCAGCAGTTTGGGGGGACTAGCCTACAATGAGCAGTTCTTC.

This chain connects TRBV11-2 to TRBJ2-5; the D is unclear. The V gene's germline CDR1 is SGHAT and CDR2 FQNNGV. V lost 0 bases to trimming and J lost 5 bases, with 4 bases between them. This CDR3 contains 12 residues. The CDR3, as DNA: TGTGCCAGCAGCTTAGATCTCGAGACCCAGTACTTC. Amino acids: CASSLDLETQYF.

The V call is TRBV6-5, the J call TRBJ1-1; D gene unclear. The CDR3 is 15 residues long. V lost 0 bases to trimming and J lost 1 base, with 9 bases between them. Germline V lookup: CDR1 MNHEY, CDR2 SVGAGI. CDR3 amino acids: CASSYSVSGNTEAFF. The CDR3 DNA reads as TGTGCCAGCAGTTACTCGGTATCCGGGAACACTGAAGCTTTCTTT.

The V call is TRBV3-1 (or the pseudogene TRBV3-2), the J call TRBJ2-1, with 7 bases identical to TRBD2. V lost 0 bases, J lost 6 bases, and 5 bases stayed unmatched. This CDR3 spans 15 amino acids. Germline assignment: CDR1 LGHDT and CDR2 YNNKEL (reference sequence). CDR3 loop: CASSQDLGLVNEQFF. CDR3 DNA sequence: TGTGCCAGCAGCCAAGATCTCGGACTAGTCAATGAGCAGTTCTTC.

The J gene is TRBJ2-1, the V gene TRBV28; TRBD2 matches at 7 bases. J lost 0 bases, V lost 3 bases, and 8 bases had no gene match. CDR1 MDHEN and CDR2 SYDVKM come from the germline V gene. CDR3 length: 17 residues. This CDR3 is CASSLARSSGSYNEQFF. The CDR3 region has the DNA TGTGCCAGCAGTTTGGCTCGATCTAGCGGCTCCTACAATGAGCAGTTCTTC.

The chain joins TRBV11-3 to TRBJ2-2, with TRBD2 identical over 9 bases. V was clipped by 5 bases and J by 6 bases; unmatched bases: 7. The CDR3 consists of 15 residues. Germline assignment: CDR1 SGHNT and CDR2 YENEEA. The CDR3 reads CASSLSGRGPGELFF. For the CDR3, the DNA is TGTGCCAGCAGCCTTAGCGGGAGAGGCCCCGGGGAGCTGTTTTTT.

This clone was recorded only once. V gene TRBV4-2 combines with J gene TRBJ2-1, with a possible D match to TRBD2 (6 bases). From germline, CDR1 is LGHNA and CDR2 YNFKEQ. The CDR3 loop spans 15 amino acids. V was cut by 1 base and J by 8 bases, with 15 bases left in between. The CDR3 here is CASSQGGLDLDEQFF. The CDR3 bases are TGTGCCAGCAGCCAAGGGGGACTCGATCTGGATGAGCAGTTCTTC.